The sequence of this T cell receptor beta chain was determined in a study of T cell responses to AZD1222 COVID-19 vaccine. Findings and limits, study-wide: Seropositive status at baseline applied to only a handful of AZD1222 recipients. The sample set comprised mostly white British donors with more females, and clonal diversity was possibly underestimated.

The CDR3 consists of 17 residues. In germline, CDR1 is SGDLS, CDR2 YYNGEE. Trimming shortened V by 0 bases and J by 4 bases, and 19 bases separated the two germline ends. Assay used: immunoSEQ multiplex PCR; TCRdb lists only in-frame clones, some missing. The table has about 85,000 clones, roughly 88% seen once. Only a few counts were recorded for this clone. What it recognizes is unknown. Here the sequenced sample was peripheral blood, taken on day 0 of MenACWY control vaccination. V gene TRBV9 combines with J gene TRBJ1-2; D might be TRBD1 (5 bases). The receptor was derived from an adult in good health. CDR3 nucleotides: TGTGCCAGCAGCGTAGGGATTGGGGCCCGGGAACTCTATGGCTACACCTTC. Translation: CASSVGIGARELYGYTF.